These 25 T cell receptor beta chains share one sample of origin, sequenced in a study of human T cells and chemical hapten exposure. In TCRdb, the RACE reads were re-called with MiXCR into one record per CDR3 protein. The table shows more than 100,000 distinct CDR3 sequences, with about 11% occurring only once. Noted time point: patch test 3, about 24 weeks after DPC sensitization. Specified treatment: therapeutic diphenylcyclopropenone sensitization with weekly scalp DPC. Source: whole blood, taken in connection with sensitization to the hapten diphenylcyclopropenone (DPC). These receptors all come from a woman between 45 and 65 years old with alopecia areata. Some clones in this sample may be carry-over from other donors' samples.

The CDR3 is CASSLAPSGGQETQYF. The CDR3 DNA reads as TGCGCCAGCAGCTTGGCCCCTAGCGGGGGCCAAGAGACCCAGTACTTC. This rearrangement joins TRBV5-1 to TRBJ2-5, with 10 bases identical to TRBD2. Trimming removed 0 bases from V and 1 base from J; junction bases left unmatched: 3. This CDR3 has 16 residues. CDR1 SGHRS and CDR2 YFSETQ come from the germline V gene.

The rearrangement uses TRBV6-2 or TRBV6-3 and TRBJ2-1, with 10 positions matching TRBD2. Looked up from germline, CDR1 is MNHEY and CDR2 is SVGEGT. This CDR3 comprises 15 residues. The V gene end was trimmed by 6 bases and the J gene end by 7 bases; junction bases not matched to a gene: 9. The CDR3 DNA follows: TGTGCCAGCAGGTCAGCGGGAGGGCCCGGAAATGAGCAGTTCTTC. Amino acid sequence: CASRSAGGPGNEQFF.

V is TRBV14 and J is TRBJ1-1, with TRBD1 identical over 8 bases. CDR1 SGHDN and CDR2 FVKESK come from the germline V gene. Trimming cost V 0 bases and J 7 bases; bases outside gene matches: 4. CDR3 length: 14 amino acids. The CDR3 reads CASSQEGTGGEAFF. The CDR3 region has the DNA TGTGCCAGCAGCCAAGAAGGAACAGGGGGTGAAGCTTTCTTT. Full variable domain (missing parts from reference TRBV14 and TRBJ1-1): EAGVTQFPSHSVIEKGQTVTLRCDPISGHDNLYWYRRVMGKEIKFLLHFVKESKQDESGMPNNRFLAERTGGTYSTLKVQPAELEDSGVYFCASSQEGTGGEAFFGQGTRLTVV.

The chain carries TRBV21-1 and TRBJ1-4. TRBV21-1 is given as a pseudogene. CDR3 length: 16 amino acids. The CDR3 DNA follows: TGTGCCAGCATCAGACACAACACTGCAACTAATGAAAAACTGTTTTTT. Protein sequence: CASIRHNTATNEKLFF.

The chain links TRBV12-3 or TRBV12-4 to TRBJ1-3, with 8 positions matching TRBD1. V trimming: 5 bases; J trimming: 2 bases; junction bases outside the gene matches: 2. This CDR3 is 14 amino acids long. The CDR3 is CASSPQGAGNTIYF. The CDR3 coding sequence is TGTGCCAGCAGTCCACAGGGGGCTGGAAACACCATATATTTT.

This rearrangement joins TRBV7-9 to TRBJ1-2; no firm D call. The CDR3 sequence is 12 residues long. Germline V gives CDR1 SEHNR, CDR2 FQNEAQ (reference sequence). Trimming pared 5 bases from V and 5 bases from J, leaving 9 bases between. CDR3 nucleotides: TGTGCCAGCAGCACGACACTGTATGGCTACACCTTC. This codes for CASSTTLYGYTF.

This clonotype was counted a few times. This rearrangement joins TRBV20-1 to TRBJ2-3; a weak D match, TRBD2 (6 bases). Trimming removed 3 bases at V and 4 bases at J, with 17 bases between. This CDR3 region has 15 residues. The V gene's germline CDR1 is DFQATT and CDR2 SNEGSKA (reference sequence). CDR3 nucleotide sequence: TGCAGTGCTAGTAGGGCTAGCGCCGTGGCAGATACGCAGTATTTT. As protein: CSASRASAVADTQYF.

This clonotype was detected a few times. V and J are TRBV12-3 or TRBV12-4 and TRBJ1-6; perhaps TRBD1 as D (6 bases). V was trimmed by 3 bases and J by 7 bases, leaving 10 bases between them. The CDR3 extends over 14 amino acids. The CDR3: CASSFPRGNSPLHF. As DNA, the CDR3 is TGTGCCAGCAGTTTTCCCAGGGGAAATTCACCCCTCCACTTT.

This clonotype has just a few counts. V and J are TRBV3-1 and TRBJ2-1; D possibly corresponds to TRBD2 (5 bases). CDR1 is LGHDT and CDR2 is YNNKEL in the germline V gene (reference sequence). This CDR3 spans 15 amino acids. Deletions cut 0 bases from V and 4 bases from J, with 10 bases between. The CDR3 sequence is CASSQDGNLYNEQFF. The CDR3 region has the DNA TGTGCCAGCAGCCAAGACGGGAATCTTTACAATGAGCAGTTCTTC.

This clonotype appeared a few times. The CDR3 nucleotides read TGTGCCAGCAGTTACTCGGACAGGCCTAGAGGCTACACCTTC. Protein: CASSYSDRPRGYTF. V is TRBV6-2 or TRBV6-3 and J is TRBJ1-2; TRBD1 matches 7 bases. J was trimmed by 8 bases and V by 0 bases; bases with no gene match: 6. Germline V gene lookup returns CDR1 MNHEY and CDR2 SVGEGT. CDR3 length: 14 residues.

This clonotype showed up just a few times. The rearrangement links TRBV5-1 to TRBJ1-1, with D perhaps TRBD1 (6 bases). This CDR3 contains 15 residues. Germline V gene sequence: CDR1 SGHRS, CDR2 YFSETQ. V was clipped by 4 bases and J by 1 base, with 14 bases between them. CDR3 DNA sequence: TGCGCCAGCAGCCCTCTGGACAGTTCGAACACTGAAGCTTTCTTT. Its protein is CASSPLDSSNTEAFF.

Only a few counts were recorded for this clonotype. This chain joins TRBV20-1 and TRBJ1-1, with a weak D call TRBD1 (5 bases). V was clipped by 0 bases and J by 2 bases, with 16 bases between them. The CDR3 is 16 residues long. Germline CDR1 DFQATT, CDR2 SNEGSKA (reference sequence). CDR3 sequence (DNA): TGCAGTGCTAGAGATCCCCAGGGCTCTCTAAACACTGAAGCTTTCTTT. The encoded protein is CSARDPQGSLNTEAFF.

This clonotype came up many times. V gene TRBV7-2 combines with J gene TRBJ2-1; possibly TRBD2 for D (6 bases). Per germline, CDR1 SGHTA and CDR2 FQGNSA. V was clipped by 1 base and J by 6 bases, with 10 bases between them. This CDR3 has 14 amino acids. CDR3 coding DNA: TGTGCCAGCAGCTTAGGAGGGCGGGGCAATGAGCAGTTCTTC. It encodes CASSLGGRGNEQFF.

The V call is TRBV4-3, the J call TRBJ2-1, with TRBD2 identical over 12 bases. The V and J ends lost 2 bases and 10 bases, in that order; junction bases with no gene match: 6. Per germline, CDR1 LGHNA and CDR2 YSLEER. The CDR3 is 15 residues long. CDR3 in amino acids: CASSQRLAGASEQFF. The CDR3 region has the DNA TGCGCCAGCAGCCAACGACTAGCGGGAGCATCGGAGCAGTTCTTC.

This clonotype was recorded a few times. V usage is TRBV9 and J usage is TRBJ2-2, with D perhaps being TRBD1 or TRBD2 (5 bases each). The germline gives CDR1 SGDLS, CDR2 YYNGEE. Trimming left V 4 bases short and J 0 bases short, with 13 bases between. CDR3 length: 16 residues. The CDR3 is CASSPRGITNTGELFF. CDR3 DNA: TGTGCCAGCAGCCCCCGGGGCATAACGAACACCGGGGAGCTGTTTTTT.

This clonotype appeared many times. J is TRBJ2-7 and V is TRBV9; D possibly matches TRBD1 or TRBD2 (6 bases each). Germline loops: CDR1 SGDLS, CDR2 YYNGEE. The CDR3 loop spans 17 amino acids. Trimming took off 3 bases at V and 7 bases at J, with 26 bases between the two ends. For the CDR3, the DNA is TGTGCCAGCAGCGCCGGGGACGGGAGACAGGAGAGGTCGGAGCAGTACTTC. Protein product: CASSAGDGRQERSEQYF.

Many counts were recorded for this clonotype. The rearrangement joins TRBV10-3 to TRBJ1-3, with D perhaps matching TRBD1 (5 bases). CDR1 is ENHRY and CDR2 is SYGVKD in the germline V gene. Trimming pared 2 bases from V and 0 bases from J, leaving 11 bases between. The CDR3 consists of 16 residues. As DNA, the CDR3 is TGTGCCATCAGTGAGAGGGGTCAAAGCTCTGGAAACACCATATATTTT. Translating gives CAISERGQSSGNTIYF.

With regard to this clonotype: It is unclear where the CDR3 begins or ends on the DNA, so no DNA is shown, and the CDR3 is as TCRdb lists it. Here the CDR3 reads CASSFGGGAGYF. This chain links TRBV28 with TRBJ2-3; the D segment call TRBD1 is taken from the table without a DNA check. Looked up from germline, CDR1 is MDHEN and CDR2 is SYDVKM. The CDR3 region is 12 residues in length, termini included.

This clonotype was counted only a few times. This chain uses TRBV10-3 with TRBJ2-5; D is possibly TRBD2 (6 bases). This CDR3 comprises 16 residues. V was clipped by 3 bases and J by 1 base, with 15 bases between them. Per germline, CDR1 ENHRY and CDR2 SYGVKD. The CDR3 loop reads CAISDVVLGGQETQYF. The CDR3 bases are TGTGCCATCAGTGATGTTGTGTTGGGGGGCCAAGAGACCCAGTACTTC.

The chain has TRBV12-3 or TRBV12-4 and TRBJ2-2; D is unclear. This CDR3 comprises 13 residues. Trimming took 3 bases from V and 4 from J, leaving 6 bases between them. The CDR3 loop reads CASSFSITGELFF. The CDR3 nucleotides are TGTGCCAGCAGTTTTTCAATCACCGGGGAGCTGTTTTTT.

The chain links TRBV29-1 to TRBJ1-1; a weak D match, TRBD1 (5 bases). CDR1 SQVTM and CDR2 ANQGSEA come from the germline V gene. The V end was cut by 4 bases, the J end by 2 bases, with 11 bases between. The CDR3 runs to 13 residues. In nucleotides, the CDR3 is TGCAGCGTTGTTACAGGTTGTAACACTGAAGCTTTCTTT. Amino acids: CSVVTGCNTEAFF.

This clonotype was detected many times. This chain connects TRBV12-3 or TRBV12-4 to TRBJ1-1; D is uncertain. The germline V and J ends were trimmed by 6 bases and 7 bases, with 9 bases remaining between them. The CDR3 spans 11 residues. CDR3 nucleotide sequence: TGTGCCAGCAGGGATAACCATGAAGCTTTCTTT. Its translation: CASRDNHEAFF.

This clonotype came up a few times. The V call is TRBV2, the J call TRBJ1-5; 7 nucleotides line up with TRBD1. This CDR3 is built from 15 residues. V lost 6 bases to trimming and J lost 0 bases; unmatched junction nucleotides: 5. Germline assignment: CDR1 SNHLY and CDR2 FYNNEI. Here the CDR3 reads CASRPGQNSNQPQHF. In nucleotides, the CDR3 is TGTGCCAGCAGGCCGGGACAGAATAGCAATCAGCCCCAGCATTTT.

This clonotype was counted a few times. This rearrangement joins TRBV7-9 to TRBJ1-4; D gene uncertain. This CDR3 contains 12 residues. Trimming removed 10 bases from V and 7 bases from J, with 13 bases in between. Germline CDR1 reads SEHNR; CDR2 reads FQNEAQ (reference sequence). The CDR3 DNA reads TGTGCCACGACGCCGGTGGTTGAAAAACTGTTTTTT. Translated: CATTPVVEKLFF.

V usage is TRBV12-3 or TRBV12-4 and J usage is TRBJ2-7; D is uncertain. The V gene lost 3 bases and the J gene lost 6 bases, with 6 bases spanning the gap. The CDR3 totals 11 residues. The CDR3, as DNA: TGTGCCAGCAGTTTTCGTGGCGAGCAGTACTTC. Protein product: CASSFRGEQYF.